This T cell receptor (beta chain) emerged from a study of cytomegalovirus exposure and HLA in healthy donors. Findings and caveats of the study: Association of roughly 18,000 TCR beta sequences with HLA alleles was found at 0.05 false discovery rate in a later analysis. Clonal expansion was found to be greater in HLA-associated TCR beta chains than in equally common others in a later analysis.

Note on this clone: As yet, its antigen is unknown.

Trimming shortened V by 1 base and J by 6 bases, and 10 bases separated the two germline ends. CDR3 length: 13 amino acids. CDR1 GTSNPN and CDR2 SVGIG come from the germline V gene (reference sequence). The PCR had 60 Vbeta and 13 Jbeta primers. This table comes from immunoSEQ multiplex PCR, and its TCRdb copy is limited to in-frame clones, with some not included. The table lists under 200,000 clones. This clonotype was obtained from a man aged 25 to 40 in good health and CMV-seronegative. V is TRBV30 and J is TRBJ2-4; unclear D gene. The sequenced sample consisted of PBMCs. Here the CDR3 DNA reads TGTGCCTGGAGTGCCTCCGGCGGAAACATTCAGTACTTC. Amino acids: CAWSASGGNIQYF. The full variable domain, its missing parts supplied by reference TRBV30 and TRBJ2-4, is SQTIHQWPATLVQPVGSPLSLECTVEGTSNPNLYWYRQAAGRGLQLLFYSVGIGQISSEVPQNLSASRPQDRQFILSSKKLLLSDSGFYLCAWSASGGNIQYFGAGTRLSVL.